This T cell receptor (beta chain) was captured in a study of cytomegalovirus exposure and HLA in healthy donors. General study findings and limits: For most subjects, TCR beta sequences were reported to predict HLA-A and HLA-B alleles with accuracy.

A multiplex PCR was run with 60 Vbeta primers and 13 Jbeta primers. Clones were read by immunoSEQ multiplex PCR, and TCRdb kept only the in-frame ones, dropping some. The clone table shows 55,000 to 85,000 clones, with the ten largest holding about 3.8%. CDR1 and CDR2 (germline): MNHNS, SASEGT. The CDR3 sequence is 14 residues long. Trimming removed 3 bases from V and 2 bases from J, with 11 bases in between. Comments on this clone: Antigen unknown.

The chain is built from TRBV6-1 and TRBJ2-7, with D hard to call. Sequencing used PBMCs. The sequence was obtained from a female donor in good health and CMV-seropositive. CDR3 sequence: CASSEGPLAYEQYF. The CDR3 DNA sequence: TGTGCCAGCAGTGAGGGCCCCCTCGCCTACGAGCAGTACTTC.